The next 11 T cell receptor beta chains were all read from a single sample in a study of cytomegalovirus exposure and HLA in healthy donors. PCR involved 60 Vbeta and 13 Jbeta primers. Clones were read by immunoSEQ multiplex PCR, and TCRdb kept only the in-frame ones, dropping some. Of 80,000 to 95,000 clones in the sample, approximately 71% are singletons; the top ten hold around 15%. The sequencing sample was made of PBMCs. These receptors were obtained from a woman in her late teens or twenties in good health and CMV-seropositive.

The chain joins TRBV19 to TRBJ1-4, with 10 bases fitting TRBD1. CDR3 length equals 14 residues. The junction had 4 bases not matched to a gene; V was cut back by 5 bases and J by 7 bases. Germline CDR1 LNHDA, CDR2 SQIVND (reference sequence). CDR3 sequence reads: CASSRGTGAEKLFF. In DNA form, the CDR3 reads TGTGCCAGTAGTCGGGGGACAGGGGCTGAAAAACTGTTTTTT.

The CDR3 protein is CASSEALVRNTDTQYF. The CDR3 DNA reads TGTGCCAGCAGTGAAGCGCTAGTCAGAAACACAGATACGCAGTATTTT. The rearrangement joins TRBV6-1 to TRBJ2-3, with D hard to call. This CDR3 contains 16 residues. V was clipped by 0 bases and J by 2 bases, with 12 bases between them. Germline V gives CDR1 MNHNS, CDR2 SASEGT.

The rearrangement uses TRBV10-1 and TRBJ2-1; 11 nucleotides agree with TRBD2. Looked up from germline, CDR1 is WNHNN and CDR2 is SYGVQD (reference sequence). With V trimmed by 6 bases and J by 7 bases, 2 bases remained unmatched. This CDR3 spans 13 amino acids. CDR3 in amino acids: CASRASGRNEQFF. As DNA, the CDR3 is TGCGCCAGCAGGGCTAGCGGGAGGAATGAGCAGTTCTTC.

The rearrangement links TRBV10-3 to TRBJ2-2; tentatively, D is TRBD2 (6 bases). This CDR3 comprises 15 residues. Germline V gene lookup returns CDR1 ENHRY and CDR2 SYGVKD. V was shortened by 3 bases and J by 1 base, with 9 bases between the two germline ends. CDR3 nucleotides: TGTGCCATCAGTGAACCAGCGGGGAACACCGGGGAGCTGTTTTTT. Its translation is CAISEPAGNTGELFF.

The sample holds a few counts of this clone. The chain's CDR3 is CATSRDGAGAGELFF. CDR3 DNA: TGTGCCACCAGCAGAGATGGTGCTGGAGCCGGGGAGCTGTTTTTT. This rearrangement joins TRBV15 to TRBJ2-2; no definite D call. Trimming removed 0 bases at V and 6 bases at J, with 11 bases between. This CDR3 region has 15 residues. CDR1 LNHNV and CDR2 YYDKDF come from the germline V gene (reference sequence).

This clone came up a few times. The chain carries TRBV5-6 and TRBJ2-1; D perhaps matches TRBD2 (5 bases). This CDR3 region has 12 residues. Trimming took 7 bases from V and 6 from J, leaving 11 bases between them. Per the germline V gene, CDR1 is SGHDT and CDR2 is YYEEEE. The DNA of the CDR3 is TGTGCCAGCGGAATTAGCGTCAATGAGCAGTTCTTC. This gives the protein CASGISVNEQFF.

The J gene is TRBJ2-1, the V gene TRBV19; 7 bases are shared with TRBD1. V lost 3 bases and J lost 10; bases outside the gene matches: 15. Germline loops: CDR1 LNHDA, CDR2 SQIVND (reference sequence). The CDR3 length is 16 residues. DNA for the CDR3: TGTGCCAGTAGTATGGTCATAGGGGGCTTGGCTCCGGAGCAGTTCTTC. This encodes CASSMVIGGLAPEQFF.

This chain's CDR3 is CASARTPSTDTQYF. The CDR3 coding sequence is TGTGCTAGTGCTCGAACACCTAGCACAGATACGCAGTATTTT. The genes are TRBV12-5 and TRBJ2-3; D gene ambiguous. The germline V gene encodes CDR1 LGHNT and CDR2 FRNRAP. This CDR3 region has 14 residues. Trimming cost V 7 bases and J 0 bases, with 11 bases left between them.

The chain is built from TRBV25-1 and TRBJ1-2, with 11 bases identical to TRBD1. The V segment lost 5 bases and the J segment 4 bases; nucleotides outside the gene matches: 6. The length of the CDR3 is 15 residues. The germline gives CDR1 MGHDK, CDR2 SYGVNS. CDR3 residues: CASSYPGQGAYGYTF. CDR3 DNA: TGTGCCAGCAGTTATCCCGGACAGGGGGCCTATGGCTACACCTTC.

This chain connects TRBV7-6 to TRBJ2-3, with D perhaps matching TRBD2 (7 bases). From germline, CDR1 is SGHVS and CDR2 FNYEAQ. The length of the CDR3 is 15 residues. Trimming shortened V by 2 bases and J by 10 bases, and 19 bases separated the two germline ends. CDR3 loop: CASSLKVGGPLSQYF. CDR3 DNA: TGTGCCAGCAGCTTAAAAGTGGGGGGGCCATTGTCGCAGTATTTT.

This chain connects TRBV4-3 to TRBJ2-3; no clear D gene. V was clipped by 1 base and J by 4 bases, with 18 bases between them. CDR1 is LGHNA, CDR2 YSLEER, per germline. This CDR3 comprises 17 residues. The CDR3: CASSQAHPRSNADTQYF. In nucleotides, the CDR3 is TGCGCCAGCAGCCAAGCCCACCCTAGGAGCAACGCAGATACGCAGTATTTT.